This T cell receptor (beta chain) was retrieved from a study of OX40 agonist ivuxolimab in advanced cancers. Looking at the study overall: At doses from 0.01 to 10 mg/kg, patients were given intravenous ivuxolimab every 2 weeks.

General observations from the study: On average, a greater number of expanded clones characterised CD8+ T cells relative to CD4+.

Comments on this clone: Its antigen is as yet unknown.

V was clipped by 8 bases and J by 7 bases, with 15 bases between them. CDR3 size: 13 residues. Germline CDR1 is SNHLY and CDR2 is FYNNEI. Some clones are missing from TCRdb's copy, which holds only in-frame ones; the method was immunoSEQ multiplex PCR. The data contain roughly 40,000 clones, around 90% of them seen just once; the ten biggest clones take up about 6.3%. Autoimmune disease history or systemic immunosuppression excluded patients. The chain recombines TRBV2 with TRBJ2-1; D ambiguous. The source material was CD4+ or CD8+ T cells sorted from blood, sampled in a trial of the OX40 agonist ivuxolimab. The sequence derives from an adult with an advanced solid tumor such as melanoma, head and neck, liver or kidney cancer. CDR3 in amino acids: CASCREVWNEQFF. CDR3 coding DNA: TGTGCCAGCTGCCGTGAAGTATGGAATGAGCAGTTCTTC.